The present entry profiles one TCR beta chain with its context. The germline CDR1 and CDR2 sequences are MNHNY and SVGAGI (reference sequence). This CDR3 is 15 amino acids long. The V segment lost 2 bases and the J segment 7 bases; nucleotides outside the gene matches: 3. This sample stems from a study of blood T cell repertoires in COVID-19. As originally analysed: Nucleated cell number was recorded as an estimate derived from reference gene primer amplification. TCRdb's copy holds only in-frame clones and misses some; the assay was immunoSEQ multiplex PCR. The V and J calls and clone size come from that table; D and trimming were worked out from the DNA. The sample carries fewer than 200,000 clones, 74% recorded once.

The source of this sequence is a woman aged 80 or older with acute or convalescent COVID-19. The chain carries TRBV6-6 and TRBJ1-4, with 11 bases aligning to TRBD1. What was sequenced was peripheral blood. The CDR3 spells CASSYGQGAGEKLFF. As DNA, the CDR3 is TGTGCCAGCAGTTACGGACAGGGGGCAGGTGAAAAACTGTTTTTT.